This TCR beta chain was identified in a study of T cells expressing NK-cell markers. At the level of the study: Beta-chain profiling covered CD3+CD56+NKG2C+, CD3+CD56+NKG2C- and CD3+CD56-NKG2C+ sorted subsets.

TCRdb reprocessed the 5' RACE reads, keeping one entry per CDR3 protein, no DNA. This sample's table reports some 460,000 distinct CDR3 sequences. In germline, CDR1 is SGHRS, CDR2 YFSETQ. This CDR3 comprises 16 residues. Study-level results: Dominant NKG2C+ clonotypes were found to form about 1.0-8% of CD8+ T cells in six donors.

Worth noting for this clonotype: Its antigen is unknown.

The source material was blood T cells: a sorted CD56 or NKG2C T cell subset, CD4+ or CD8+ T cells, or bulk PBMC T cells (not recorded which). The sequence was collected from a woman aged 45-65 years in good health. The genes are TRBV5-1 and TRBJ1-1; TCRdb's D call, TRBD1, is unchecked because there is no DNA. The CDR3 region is CASSLKPPGGRTEAFF.